This T cell receptor beta chain was obtained from a study of sequential checkpoint blockade in melanoma. Study details: About 90 pretreatment tumor DNA samples were TCRβ immunosequenced.

Indicated treatment: randomized to nivolumab then ipilimumab (arm A) or the reverse (arm B). Germline CDR1 and CDR2: SGHTA and FQGNSA. Trimming cost V 5 bases and J 7 bases, with 14 bases left between them. This CDR3 has 13 residues. This clone was detected many times. Sequencing was performed with immunoSEQ multiplex PCR; in TCRdb, only in-frame clones are kept and a portion is missing. This table has about 6,100 clones, approximately 20% appearing once. This clonotype was sampled from a human donor with melanoma. This chain links TRBV7-2 with TRBJ1-2; tentative D call: TRBD1 (6 bases). The input for sequencing was tumor tissue (inferred from file names), taken from a patient given nivolumab and ipilimumab in sequence. The CDR3 protein is CASSPNRDRGYTF. The CDR3 nucleotides read TGTGCCAGCAGCCCCAACAGGGATCGTGGCTACACCTTC.